This TCR beta chain was sequenced for a study of beta chain features in type 1 diabetes. Expressed TCRB transcripts were sequenced, since all the RNA that had been isolated was reverse transcribed. Produced via immunoSEQ multiplex PCR; TCRdb's table is partial and in-frame only. The sample carries about 650,000 clones, 9.5% to 15% recorded once. Trimming took off 0 bases at V and 2 bases at J, with 5 bases between the two ends. The CDR3 contains 14 residues. The germline gives CDR1 SGHRS, CDR2 YFSETQ. Findings of the study overall: Patients' naive, central memory and Treg TCRB repertoires seemed closer to one another than those of healthy donors. Among patients with Type 1 diabetes, TCRB CDR3s were moderately but significantly shorter in every one of the four CD4+ subsets.

This clone has only a few counts. Its antigen is still unknown. The same CDR3 can be traced to other DNA sequences in this sample. Sequencing was carried out using naive CD4+ T cells from blood. V usage is TRBV5-1 and J usage is TRBJ2-2; the D is unclear. This sequence was found in a man aged 30 to 39 with type 1 diabetes. The CDR3 DNA sequence: TGCGCCAGCAGCTTGGGACCTAACACCGGGGAGCTGTTTTTT. The encoded protein is CASSLGPNTGELFF.